The clone carrying this T cell receptor beta chain was seen only a few times. Germline trimming cut 5 bases from V and 5 bases from J; bases unmatched to any gene: 6. The V gene's germline CDR1 is SGHTA and CDR2 FQGNSA. The CDR3 covers 13 residues. These data are taken from a study of blood T cell repertoires in COVID-19. The wider study: The United States, Italy and Spain supplied acute and convalescent COVID-19 samples. T cells, B-cell-depleted T cells, or PBMCs provided the cDNA or gDNA that served as material.

Authors' processing steps: Amplification with reference gene primers provided the estimates of nucleated cell counts. Libraries were prepared by immunoSEQ multiplex PCR; TCRdb keeps only in-frame clonotypes and omits some of them. That table furnishes V, J and clone size, whereas the DNA furnished D and trimming. The table has about 240,000 clones, around 79% seen once. The V and J genes are TRBV7-2 and TRBJ2-7; 7 bases agree with TRBD1. The TCR comes from a woman of 80 years or more with acute or convalescent COVID-19. The sequenced material came from peripheral blood. This CDR3 reads CASSPWDRHEQYF. As DNA, the CDR3 is TGTGCCAGCAGCCCATGGGACAGACACGAGCAGTACTTC.